This T cell receptor (beta chain) was recovered during a study of T cell changes during pregnancy in multiple sclerosis. CDR1 is SGHNT and CDR2 is YYREEE in the germline V gene (reference sequence). Germline trimming cut 3 bases from V and 5 bases from J; bases unmatched to any gene: 5. CDR3 length: 15 residues. Libraries were prepared by immunoSEQ multiplex PCR; TCRdb keeps only in-frame clonotypes and omits some of them. The table records tens of thousands of clones, roughly 90% of them present only once. The V gene is TRBV5-4, the J gene TRBJ1-4, with 9 bases aligning to TRBD1. Sequencing was performed on peripheral blood, taken after pregnancy. This sequence originates from a female donor in good health, enrolled as a control in a pregnancy study. The CDR3 nucleotides read TGTGCCAGCAGCTCCGCCGGGACAGGGAATGAAAAACTGTTTTTT. It translates to CASSSAGTGNEKLFF. The full variable domain, in which reference TRBV5-4 and TRBJ1-4 provide the parts outside the CDR3, is ETGVTQSPTHLIKTRGQQVTLRCSSQSGHNTVSWYQQALGQGPQFIFQYYREEENGRGNFPPRFSGLQFPNYSSELNVNALELDDSALYLCASSSAGTGNEKLFFGSGTQLSVL.